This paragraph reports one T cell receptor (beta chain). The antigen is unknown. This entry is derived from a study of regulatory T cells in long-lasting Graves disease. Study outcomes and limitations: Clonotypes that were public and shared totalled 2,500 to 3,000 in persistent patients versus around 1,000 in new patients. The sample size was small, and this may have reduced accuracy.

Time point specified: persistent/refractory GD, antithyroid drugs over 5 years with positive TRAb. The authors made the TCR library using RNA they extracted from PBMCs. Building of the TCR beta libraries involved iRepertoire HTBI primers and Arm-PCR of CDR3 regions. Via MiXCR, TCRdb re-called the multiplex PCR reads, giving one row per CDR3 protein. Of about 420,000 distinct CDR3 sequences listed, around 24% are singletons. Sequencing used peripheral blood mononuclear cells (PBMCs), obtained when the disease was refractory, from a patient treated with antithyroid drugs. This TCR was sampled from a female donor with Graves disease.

The CDR3 bases are TGTGCCTGGAGTGTTCCCGGTCCGTTGAACACTGAAGCTTTCTTT. Its translation: CAWSVPGPLNTEAFF. This chain joins TRBV30 and TRBJ1-1; D is ambiguous. The germline gives CDR1 GTSNPN, CDR2 SVGIG (reference sequence). The length of the CDR3 is 15 residues. V shed 0 bases and J shed 0 bases, with 11 bases lying between them.